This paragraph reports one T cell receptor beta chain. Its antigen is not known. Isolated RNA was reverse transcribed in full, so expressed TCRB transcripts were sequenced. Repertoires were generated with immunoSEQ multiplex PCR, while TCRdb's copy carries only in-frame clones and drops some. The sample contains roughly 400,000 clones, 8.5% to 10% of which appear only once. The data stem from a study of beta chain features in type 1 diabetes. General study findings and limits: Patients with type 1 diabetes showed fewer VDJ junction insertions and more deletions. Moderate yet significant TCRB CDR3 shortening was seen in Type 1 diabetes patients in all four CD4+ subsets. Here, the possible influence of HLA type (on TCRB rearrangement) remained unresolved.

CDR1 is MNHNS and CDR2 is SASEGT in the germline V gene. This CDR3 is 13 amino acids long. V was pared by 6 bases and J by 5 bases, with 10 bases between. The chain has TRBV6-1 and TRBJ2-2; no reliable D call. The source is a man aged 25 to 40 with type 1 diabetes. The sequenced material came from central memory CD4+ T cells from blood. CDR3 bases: TGTGCCAGCAGCCGCGGTGGTACCGGGGAGCTGTTTTTT. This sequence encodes CASSRGGTGELFF.